The rows below give T cell receptor beta chains drawn from one sample of a study of regulatory T cells in long-lasting Graves disease. TCRdb itself ran the multiplex PCR reads through MiXCR, one entry per CDR3 protein. The sample contains some 470,000 distinct CDR3 sequences, roughly a fifth of which appear only once. The sample consisted of peripheral blood mononuclear cells (PBMCs), taken when the disease was refractory, from a patient treated with antithyroid drugs. The receptors derive from a female donor with Graves disease. CDR3s include the opening cysteine and the closing phenylalanine or tryptophan. The D gene is left open where the match is weak. Only part of the rows carry a size: once, few, many, or a class if the clone is expanded.

TRBV28	TRBD1	many	TRBJ1-4	TGTGCCAGCAGCTGGGCTGGGACAGGGGATGAAAAACTGTTTTTT	CASSWAGTGDEKLFF
TRBV5-1	-	-	TRBJ1-3	TGCGCCAGCAGCTTGAGAGACATGGCTGGAAACACCATATATTTT	CASSLRDMAGNTIYF
TRBV28	-	-	TRBJ1-5	TGTGCCAGCAGTTTAACTGGGGGGGGAAGCAATCAGCCCCAGCATTTT	CASSLTGGGSNQPQHF
TRBV7-7	-	-	TRBJ2-7	TGTGCTAGCAGTCCTCTGGTCGAACGCGAGCAGTACTTC	CASSPLVEREQYF
TRBV3-1	-	-	TRBJ1-3	TGTGCCAGCAGCCAAGGGGCAGGGCAAGGAAACACCATATATTTT	CASSQGAGQGNTIYF
TRBV2	-	many	TRBJ1-5	TGTGCCAGCAGGGGATGGCTCAATCAGCCCCAGCATTTT	CASRGWLNQPQHF
TRBV9	TRBD2	-	TRBJ2-5	TGTGCCAGCAGCCTCTCATCGACTAGCGTGGAGACCCAGTACTTC	CASSLSSTSVETQYF
TRBV27	-	many	TRBJ2-7	TGTGCCAGCAGTTTATCGGGGGGGGCAGGCTACGAGCAGTACTTC	CASSLSGGAGYEQYF
TRBV10-3	TRBD1	-	TRBJ1-2	TGTGCCATCAGTGAAAGACAGGGAGGGGACTATGGCTACACCTTC	CAISERQGGDYGYTF
TRBV7-2	-	many	TRBJ1-2	TGTGCCAGCGGCGTTAGACCGGATCAGGGCTACACCTTC	CASGVRPDQGYTF
TRBV2	-	-	TRBJ1-1	TGTGCCAGCATCCCGGGGCTGGGGAACACTGAAGCTTTCTTT	CASIPGLGNTEAFF
TRBV3-1	-	many	TRBJ1-4	TGTGCCAGCAGCTTCGGGACATCCAAGGAAAAACTGTTTTTT	CASSFGTSKEKLFF
TRBV28	-	few	TRBJ2-7	TGTGCCAGCAGCTTTTATCTAGGGGGCTCCTACGAGCAGTACTTC	CASSFYLGGSYEQYF
TRBV20-1	-	few	TRBJ2-7	TGCAGTGCTAGCCCCGGCGGCTCCTACGAGCAGTACTTC	CSASPGGSYEQYF
TRBV20-1	TRBD1	few	TRBJ1-1	TGCAGTGCTAGATGGACAGGGCGGAACACTGAAGCTTTCTTT	CSARWTGRNTEAFF
TRBV20-1	-	-	TRBJ1-1	TGCAGTGCTACCCCACGCAGGAACACTGAAGCTTTCTTT	CSATPRRNTEAFF
TRBV20-1	TRBD1	-	TRBJ1-3	TGCAGTGCCTCGAAGACAGGGCCTGGAAACACCATATATTTT	CSASKTGPGNTIYF
TRBV27	-	many	TRBJ2-5	TGTGCCAGCAGTCGAACTAGGGGCGGAGAGACCCAGTACTTC	CASSRTRGGETQYF
TRBV3-1	-	-	TRBJ1-1	TGTGCCAGCAGCCAAGTTCGTGGGAGGGGTAATCAGCACACTGAAGCTTTCTTT	CASSQVRGRGNQHTEAFF
TRBV12-5	-	many	TRBJ2-5	TGTGCTAGTGGCCGCCACCGACATAGCCAAGAGACCCAGTACTTC	CASGRHRHSQETQYF
TRBV4-1	-	-	TRBJ2-7	TGCGCCAGCAGCCAAGATGGGGCAACTCGGGTCGGGGACGAGCAGTACTTC	CASSQDGATRVGDEQYF
TRBV12-3/TRBV12-4	TRBD2	-	TRBJ2-1	TGTGCCAGCAAGCCGACTAGCGGGAGGGGTTCCTACAATGAGCAGTTCTTC	CASKPTSGRGSYNEQFF
TRBV12-3/TRBV12-4	-	many	TRBJ2-7	TGTGCCAGCAGTTTCATACAGGGCGAGCAGTACTTC	CASSFIQGEQYF
TRBV19	TRBD1	-	TRBJ1-5	TGTGCCAGTAGGCCCCTGACAGGGTATGGCAATCAGCCCCAGCATTTT	CASRPLTGYGNQPQHF
TRBV6-2/TRBV6-3	-	-	TRBJ2-2	TGTGCCAGCAGTTACTCGGGAGGGGGCTTAACCGGGGAGCTGTTTTTT	CASSYSGGGLTGELFF
TRBV28	-	many	TRBJ1-5	TGTGCCAGCAGAAACAGGCTGAGCAATCAGCCCCAGCATTTT	CASRNRLSNQPQHF
TRBV6-5	-	-	TRBJ1-5	TGTGCCAGCAGTTACTTAGAGAGCGTTCAGCCCCAGCATTTT	CASSYLESVQPQHF
TRBV3-1	TRBD2	many	TRBJ2-7	TGTGCCAGCAGCGCCGGGACTAGGTCCGAGCAGTACTTC	CASSAGTRSEQYF
TRBV19	-	-	TRBJ2-2	TGTGCCAGTAGTTCCACCACCGGGGAGCTGTTTTTT	CASSSTTGELFF
TRBV7-9	-	many	TRBJ2-7	TGTGCCAGCAGCTCCGTCACGGACTCCTACGAGCAGTACTTC	CASSSVTDSYEQYF
TRBV27	TRBD2	-	TRBJ2-1	TGTGCCAGCAGTTTATGGGGGACTAGCGGGACTAATGAGCAGTTCTTC	CASSLWGTSGTNEQFF
TRBV3-1	-	-	TRBJ1-5	TGTGCCAGCAGCCACGGAACGGGGGGGGTACAGCCCCAGCATTTT	CASSHGTGGVQPQHF
TRBV6-1	TRBD2	few	TRBJ2-5	TGTGCCAGCAGTGCACAAGGACCGGGACTAGCGGGATGGGCACAGGAGACCCAGTACTTC	CASSAQGPGLAGWAQETQYF
TRBV2	-	few	TRBJ2-5	TGTGCCAGCAATAGGGGCGGGACGACCCAGTACTTC	CASNRGGTTQYF
TRBV19	-	many	TRBJ1-2	TGTGCCAGTAGTATTGAGGGGGTTTGGTATGGCTACACCTTC	CASSIEGVWYGYTF
TRBV2	-	few	TRBJ2-3	TGTGCCAGCAGTCTACAGGGTAGCCCTCCAGATACGCAGTATTTT	CASSLQGSPPDTQYF
TRBV29-1	-	few	TRBJ2-3	TGCAGCGTTGGGGCAAGTTCCTGGCGTGCGCAGTATTTT	CSVGASSWRAQYF
TRBV28	TRBD1	-	TRBJ2-2	TGTGCCAGCAGAGACAGGGTACCGACCGGGGAGCTGTTTTTT	CASRDRVPTGELFF
TRBV6-1	-	many	TRBJ2-7	TGTGCCAGCAGTGAATACGGCGGAGGCTACGAGCAGTACTTC	CASSEYGGGYEQYF
TRBV2	-	many	TRBJ1-1	TGTGCCAGCAGTGAAGGTCATCAGGCCGTTAACACTGAAGCTTTCTTT	CASSEGHQAVNTEAFF
TRBV27	TRBD1	many	TRBJ2-7	TGTGCCAGCGGACGGGACAGGGACGACGAGCAGTACTTC	CASGRDRDDEQYF
TRBV7-8	-	-	TRBJ2-1	TGTGCCAGCAGCTTAAGTAGCGGCGGGGAGCAGTTCTTC	CASSLSSGGEQFF
TRBV6-2/TRBV6-3	TRBD1	-	TRBJ2-7	TGTGCCAGCAGAATCGGACAGGGCGGAACCTACGAGCAGTACTTC	CASRIGQGGTYEQYF
TRBV20-1	-	many	TRBJ2-2	TGCAGTGCTAGAAAGGACAGTGCGAACACCGGGGAGCTGTTTTTT	CSARKDSANTGELFF
TRBV19	TRBD1	few	TRBJ1-1	TGTGCCACCCAATACAGACGGGACAGGGGATTGATGAACACTGAAGCTTTCTTT	CATQYRRDRGLMNTEAFF
TRBV11-2	-	few	TRBJ1-4	TGTGCCAGCAGCTCGTGGGGGGAACTGTTTTTT	CASSSWGELFF
TRBV7-6	-	few	TRBJ2-5	TGTGCCAGCAGCCCAGGGGCGGGAGAGGAGGAGACCCAGTACTTC	CASSPGAGEEETQYF